This entry lists 20 T cell receptor beta chains sequenced from one sample in a study of blood T cell repertoires in COVID-19. Generated by immunoSEQ multiplex PCR, the TCRdb table keeps only in-frame clones and is missing some. The sample includes about 240,000 clones, about 80% of them seen just once. The material sequenced was peripheral blood. Every receptor here comes from an elderly woman with acute or convalescent COVID-19.

V gene TRBV18 combines with J gene TRBJ2-3, with a tentative D call TRBD1 (7 bases). Between the trimmed V and J ends, which lost 5 bases and 0 bases, there was a span of 15 bases. CDR3 length equals 16 residues. Germline CDR1 KGHSH, CDR2 LQKENI. This CDR3 is CASSRGRSGSTDTQYF. The CDR3 region has the DNA TGTGCCAGCTCAAGGGGGCGCAGCGGGAGCACAGATACGCAGTATTTT. Supplemented by reference TRBV18 and TRBJ2-3, the full variable domain reads NAGVMQNPRHLVRRRGQEARLRCSPMKGHSHVYWYRQLPEEGLKFMVYLQKENIIDESGMPKERFSAEFPKEGPSILRIQQVVRGDSAAYFCASSRGRSGSTDTQYFGPGTRLTVL.

The chain uses TRBV4-3 and TRBJ1-2; D remains unclear. Looked up from germline, CDR1 is LGHNA and CDR2 is YSLEER. The CDR3 runs to 15 residues. V lost 0 bases and J 4 bases, leaving 12 bases between the germline ends. Here the CDR3 DNA reads TGCGCCAGCAGCCAAGATACGAGGCCTGGCTATGGCTACACCTTC. Translation gives CASSQDTRPGYGYTF.

This chain links TRBV5-4 with TRBJ1-2; D gene unclear. This CDR3 contains 14 residues. V lost 1 base to trimming and J lost 4 bases, with 11 bases between them. From germline, CDR1 is SGHNT and CDR2 YYREEE (reference sequence). DNA for the CDR3: TGTGCCAGCAGCTTGATGGGCAGCCGCTATGGCTACACCTTC. Translated: CASSLMGSRYGYTF.

The chain joins TRBV19 to TRBJ1-2, with a weak D call TRBD1 (5 bases). The CDR3 consists of 15 residues. CDR1 is LNHDA, CDR2 SQIVND, per germline (reference sequence). Trimming left V 1 base short and J 3 bases short, with 12 bases between. The CDR3 spells CASSIGGGQDYGYTF. DNA of the CDR3: TGTGCCAGTAGTATAGGGGGCGGTCAGGACTATGGCTACACCTTC.

The rearrangement joins TRBV2 to TRBJ1-1, with D possibly being TRBD1 (5 bases). CDR1 and CDR2 (germline): SNHLY, FYNNEI. CDR3 length equals 13 residues. V lost 7 bases, J lost 2 bases, and 11 bases lay in between. CDR3 residues: CASTEQGNTEAFF. The CDR3, as DNA: TGTGCCAGCACTGAGCAGGGCAACACTGAAGCTTTCTTT.

This clone was seen more than once but under ten times. The rearrangement links TRBV19 to TRBJ2-2, with 16 positions matching TRBD2. The germline gives CDR1 LNHDA, CDR2 SQIVND (reference sequence). The CDR3 covers 18 residues. V was pared by 4 bases and J by 4 bases, with 6 bases of the junction left unmatched. CDR3 DNA: TGTGCCAGTAGTAGGGGACTAGCGGGAGGGCCGGGCACCGGGGAGCTGTTTTTT. Its translation is CASSRGLAGGPGTGELFF.

The CDR3 DNA sequence: TGTGCCAGCAGCATACAGGGAAGCTCCTACAATGAGCAGTTCTTC. It encodes CASSIQGSSYNEQFF. This sequence joins TRBV25-1 and TRBJ2-1; D might be TRBD1 (6 bases). With 6 bases removed from V and 0 bases from J, the gap between germline ends came to 12 bases. Germline V gives CDR1 MGHDK, CDR2 SYGVNS. There are 15 residues in the CDR3.

In nucleotides, the CDR3 is TGTGCCAGCAGCAAAGCGCTTACCCGCGGGGAGGCCCCCGGGGAGCTGTTTTTT. Its translation: CASSKALTRGEAPGELFF. The chain combines TRBV21-1 with TRBJ2-2; the table gives TRBD2 as D, unverified against the DNA. TRBV21-1 is a documented pseudogene. CDR3 length: 18 residues.

This rearrangement joins TRBV11-2 to TRBJ1-1; 7 nucleotides line up with TRBD1. The junction had 18 bases not matched to a gene; V was cut back by 0 bases and J by 11 bases. Germline V gene sequence: CDR1 SGHAT, CDR2 FQNNGV. The CDR3 is 17 residues long. CDR3 amino acids: CASSLDDATGSFFGAFF. The CDR3 bases are TGTGCCAGCAGCTTAGATGATGCGACAGGGAGTTTCTTTGGCGCTTTCTTT.

The chain recombines TRBV29-1 with TRBJ2-7, with 9 positions matching TRBD1. Per the germline V gene, CDR1 is SQVTM and CDR2 is ANQGSEA. V lost 1 base to trimming and J lost 5 bases; unmatched junction nucleotides: 6. The CDR3 is 14 residues long. The CDR3 nucleotides read TGCAGCGTTGAAGGGGACAGGGAGTTCCACGAGCAGTACTTC. It specifies CSVEGDREFHEQYF.

This clone was recorded once. This rearrangement joins TRBV2 to TRBJ2-7, with a tentative D call TRBD1 (5 bases). In germline, CDR1 is SNHLY, CDR2 FYNNEI. The CDR3 loop spans 14 amino acids. The V gene lost 4 bases and the J gene lost 1 base, with 11 bases spanning the gap. Written as DNA, the CDR3 is TGTGCCAGCAGTGTTGCAGGGAATTCCTACGAGCAGTACTTC. Translating it yields CASSVAGNSYEQYF. Using reference TRBV2 and TRBJ2-7 for the parts outside the CDR3, the full variable domain is EPEVTQTPSHQVTQMGQEVILRCVPISNHLYFYWYRQILGQKVEFLVSFYNNEISEKSEIFDDQFSVERPDGSNFTLKIRSTKLEDSAMYFCASSVAGNSYEQYFGPGTRLTVT.

The V call is TRBV5-1, the J call TRBJ1-2; 7 bases agree with TRBD1. The J segment lost 3 bases and the V segment lost 5 bases, leaving 10 bases of the junction unmatched. Per germline, CDR1 SGHRS and CDR2 YFSETQ. CDR3 size: 15 residues. CDR3 amino acids: CASRTAFRGDYGYTF. CDR3 nucleotide sequence: TGCGCCAGCAGGACGGCTTTCAGGGGGGACTATGGCTACACCTTC.

This clone was detected once. J is TRBJ1-6 and V is TRBV6-1; 7 bases align to TRBD1. There are 16 residues in the CDR3. Trimming took 4 bases from V and 14 from J; bases not matched to a gene: 17. CDR1 and CDR2 (germline): MNHNS, SASEGT. CDR3: CASSGSPGQPFPTLHF. In nucleotides, the CDR3 is TGTGCCAGCAGTGGTTCCCCGGGACAGCCTTTCCCAACCCTCCACTTT.

This clone was observed a single time. This chain links TRBV28 with TRBJ1-6; TRBD1 matches at 7 bases. Germline V gives CDR1 MDHEN, CDR2 SYDVKM. CDR3 length equals 14 residues. V lost 7 bases to trimming and J lost 9 bases; unmatched junction nucleotides: 9. CDR3 amino acids: CASNTRGTASPLHF. The CDR3 bases are TGTGCCAGCAACACTAGAGGGACAGCTTCACCCCTCCACTTT.

V usage is TRBV5-1 and J usage is TRBJ1-1, with 8 bases lining up with TRBD1. Germline assignment: CDR1 SGHRS and CDR2 YFSETQ. This CDR3 comprises 15 residues. With 0 bases clipped from V and 2 bases from J, the junction kept 3 bases outside the gene matches. The CDR3 DNA reads TGCGCCAGCAGCTTGGCACAGGGGGAAAACACTGAAGCTTTCTTT. Translated: CASSLAQGENTEAFF. Full variable domain (missing parts from reference TRBV5-1 and TRBJ1-1): KAGVTQTPRYLIKTRGQQVTLSCSPISGHRSVSWYQQTPGQGLQFLFEYFSETQRNKGNFPGRFSGRQFSNSRSEMNVSTLELGDSALYLCASSLAQGENTEAFFGQGTRLTVV.

In nucleotides, the CDR3 is TGCAGTGCCGTACAGAACTATGGCTACACCTTC. This codes for CSAVQNYGYTF. The V and J genes are TRBV20-1 and TRBJ1-2; no firm D call. Germline CDR1 is DFQATT and CDR2 is SNEGSKA (reference sequence). V lost 6 bases and J 2 bases, leaving 7 bases between the germline ends. The CDR3 covers 11 residues.

V is TRBV3-1 (or the pseudogene TRBV3-2) and J is TRBJ1-3; D is uncertain. The CDR3 is made up of 12 amino acids. V was pared by 8 bases and J by 3 bases, with 8 bases between. The germline gives CDR1 LGHDT, CDR2 YNNKEL (reference sequence). The CDR3 protein is CASEGNGNTIYF. The CDR3 DNA follows: TGTGCCAGCGAGGGCAATGGAAACACCATATATTTT.

The gene calls are TRBV5-4 and TRBJ2-1, with 11 bases aligning to TRBD2. The V and J ends lost 3 bases and 7 bases, in that order; junction bases with no gene match: 9. Germline-derived CDR1 and CDR2 are SGHNT and YYREEE (reference sequence). The CDR3 sequence is 16 residues long. The CDR3 reads CASSSTTSGVGNEQFF. CDR3 nucleotide sequence: TGTGCCAGCAGCTCCACGACTAGCGGGGTAGGAAATGAGCAGTTCTTC.

This chain links TRBV4-1 with TRBJ2-4; TRBD1 might be the D (6 bases). Trimming removed 1 base from V and 2 bases from J, with 18 bases in between. Germline V gives CDR1 MGHRA, CDR2 YSYEKL. CDR3 length: 18 residues. The CDR3 sequence is CASSQGAQGLRTKNIQYF. CDR3 nucleotide sequence: TGCGCCAGCAGCCAAGGGGCACAGGGCTTACGTACCAAAAACATTCAGTACTTC.

The chain has TRBV5-4 and TRBJ2-7; perhaps TRBD1 as D (6 bases). Germline V CDR1 and CDR2: SGHNT, YYREEE (reference sequence). With 4 bases removed from V and 0 bases from J, the gap between germline ends came to 11 bases. There are 14 residues in the CDR3. The CDR3 DNA reads as TGTGCCAGCAGCCCGGAGACAGGCTCCTACGAGCAGTACTTC. Protein product: CASSPETGSYEQYF.